Listed below are T cell receptor beta chains from one sample, sequenced in a study of response to subunit inactivated influenza vaccine. TCRdb reprocessed the RT-PCR reads via MiXCR and lists one record per CDR3 protein. The sample holds more than 500,000 distinct CDR3 sequences, around 10% seen once. The same sample was also studied in work on T cells expressing NK-cell markers.

Sequencing was performed on PBMCs from blood, taken on the day of vaccination. Receptors originate from a man between 45 and 60 years old who received an inactivated influenza vaccine. Each CDR3 is given with its conserved first and last residue.

v_gene,len,j_gene,CDR3aa
TRBV5-8,13,TRBJ1-2,CASSLGRGYGYTF
TRBV7-9,14,TRBJ2-1,CASSPGGPYNEQFF
TRBV29-1,12,TRBJ2-4,CSANRGANIQYF
TRBV12-3/TRBV12-4,13,TRBJ2-3,CASSLMETDTQYF
TRBV4-3,15,TRBJ2-5,CASSQELAYQETQYF
TRBV7-6,13,TRBJ2-2,CASSFTYSGELFF
TRBV4-2,17,TRBJ2-5,CASSQGTSGGASETQYF
TRBV2,16,TRBJ2-1,CASRVTTSGVYNEQFF
TRBV28,17,TRBJ1-6,CASRMTGTHSLGSPLHF
TRBV12-3/TRBV12-4,16,TRBJ2-1,CASSPARGPRYNEQFF
TRBV25-1,17,TRBJ2-3,CASSESKLGSLSDTQYF
TRBV5-1,13,TRBJ2-5,CASSWTVGETQYF
TRBV5-6,15,TRBJ2-1,CASSIYWLPDNEQFF
TRBV5-1,15,TRBJ2-1,CASSFSGGPEDEQFF
TRBV6-1,15,TRBJ2-7,CASTKRDRGHYEQYF
TRBV29-1,13,TRBJ1-4,CSGPGQGKEKLFF
TRBV9,15,TRBJ2-2,CASSVLPRWTGELFF
TRBV15,17,TRBJ2-2,CATSREYQGLNTGELFF
TRBV4-1,13,TRBJ1-1,CASSQIGRREAFF
TRBV24-1,17,TRBJ2-1,CATSRGGLADTYNEQFF
TRBV6-2/TRBV6-3,12,TRBJ2-2,CASSSLFGELFF
TRBV12-3/TRBV12-4,17,TRBJ2-7,CASSPLRGLTSSYEQYF
TRBV10-3,16,TRBJ2-3,CAISPTGTGPTDTQYF
TRBV28,14,TRBJ2-7,CASSFRDHSYEQYF
TRBV20-1,15,TRBJ2-1,CSAGPTSGGYNEQFF
TRBV20-1,14,TRBJ1-1,CSARLGQMNTEAFF
TRBV3-1,13,TRBJ2-5,CASSGGRAETQYF
TRBV9,15,TRBJ1-5,CASSVASGLNQPQHF
TRBV5-1,15,TRBJ1-1,CASSLSPTENTEAFF
TRBV15,15,TRBJ2-7,CATSRDLGQGYEQYF
TRBV6-2/TRBV6-3,13,TRBJ2-5,CASSWGPAGTQYF
TRBV2,13,TRBJ2-3,CASSGRPVGTQYF
TRBV30,12,TRBJ2-7,CAWARLSYEQYF
TRBV27,17,TRBJ2-3,CASSPGAGRQTQGTQYF
TRBV13,16,TRBJ1-6,CASSLDRGRNNSPLHF
TRBV5-5,14,TRBJ1-5,CASSSTGVEQPQHF
TRBV12-3/TRBV12-4,15,TRBJ1-5,CASRLGQQANQPQHF
TRBV29-1,13,TRBJ2-7,CSASPGRDYEQYF
TRBV6-5,19,TRBJ2-1,CASSLTGTSGRAPYNEQFF
TRBV12-3/TRBV12-4,15,TRBJ2-3,CASRLGTTSTDTQYF
TRBV20-1,18,TRBJ2-2,CSAKSGAGGFVGTGELFF
TRBV12-3/TRBV12-4,14,TRBJ2-3,CASSTIKRADTQYF
TRBV28,13,TRBJ2-2,CATRDSHGGELFF
TRBV20-1,14,TRBJ1-1,CSGGRDMSVGEAFF
TRBV7-2,14,TRBJ1-4,CASRPSGTNEKLFF
TRBV29-1,12,TRBJ1-2,CSVTGQVVGYTF
TRBV9,13,TRBJ1-1,CASSGDRDTEAFF
TRBV7-2,13,TRBJ2-1,CASSLSPRSEQFF
TRBV6-1,16,TRBJ2-3,CASRGRGGRSTDTQYF
TRBV29-1,13,TRBJ2-1,CSAGDAGRDEQFF
TRBV20-1,10,TRBJ2-1,CSAKSGEQFF
TRBV12-3/TRBV12-4,12,TRBJ2-2,CASSRGSGELFF
TRBV14,13,TRBJ2-2,CASSQANTGELFF
TRBV28,14,TRBJ1-4,CASSLGRTRTKLFF